These 6 T cell receptor beta chains were all obtained from the same sample, sequenced in a study of cytomegalovirus exposure and HLA in healthy donors. With 60 Vbeta and 13 Jbeta primers, the PCR was carried out. Profiling relied on immunoSEQ multiplex PCR, and the TCRdb table lists in-frame clones only, not all of them. This table has some 86,000 clones, roughly 80% appearing once. The sample taken for sequencing was PBMCs. Source of these receptors: a woman in her thirties or forties in good health and CMV-seropositive.

The chain uses TRBV7-6 and TRBJ2-3; TRBD1 might be the D (6 bases). This CDR3 is 15 amino acids long. Trimming took off 4 bases at V and 2 bases at J, with 13 bases between the two ends. Germline V gene sequence: CDR1 SGHVS, CDR2 FNYEAQ. The CDR3 is CASSSRDIVTDTQYF. DNA for the CDR3: TGTGCCAGCAGCTCCCGGGACATAGTCACAGATACGCAGTATTTT.

V usage is TRBV20-1 and J usage is TRBJ2-1, with D uncertain. This CDR3 spans 11 amino acids. V was shortened by 5 bases and J by 5 bases, with 7 bases between the two germline ends. Germline loops: CDR1 DFQATT, CDR2 SNEGSKA (reference sequence). The CDR3 here is CSADLNNEQFF. For the CDR3, the DNA is TGCAGTGCTGACTTGAACAATGAGCAGTTCTTC.

A remark on this clone: The same CDR3 also results from other DNA sequences found in this sample. This chain connects TRBV9 to TRBJ2-7, with 10 bases identical to TRBD1. Trimming removed 0 bases from V and 6 bases from J; junction bases left unmatched: 3. The CDR3 length is 14 residues. Looked up from germline, CDR1 is SGDLS and CDR2 is YYNGEE. The CDR3 coding sequence is TGTGCCAGCAGCGTAGGGGACAGGGGCTCCGAGCAGTACTTC. Protein: CASSVGDRGSEQYF. The variable domain in full, completed from reference TRBV9 and TRBJ2-7, reads DSGVTQTPKHLITATGQRVTLRCSPRSGDLSVYWYQQSLDQGLQFLIQYYNGEERAKGNILERFSAQQFPDLHSELNLSSLELGDSALYFCASSVGDRGSEQYFGPGTRLTVT.

V usage is TRBV7-9 and J usage is TRBJ1-4; 9 bases fit TRBD1. V lost 4 bases to trimming and J lost 4 bases; unmatched junction nucleotides: 1. The CDR3 is 14 residues long. Germline V gives CDR1 SEHNR, CDR2 FQNEAQ (reference sequence). CDR3 bases: TGTGCCAGCAGCTGGGGACAGGGTAATGAAAAACTGTTTTTT. Its protein is CASSWGQGNEKLFF.

The chain couples TRBV7-8 to TRBJ2-7; 9 nucleotides match TRBD1. This CDR3 region has 15 residues. Germline trimming cut 2 bases from V and 2 bases from J; bases unmatched to any gene: 4. CDR1 SGHVS and CDR2 FQNEAQ come from the germline V gene. CDR3 protein: CASSLQGQGTYEQYF. As DNA, the CDR3 is TGTGCCAGCAGCTTACAGGGACAGGGCACCTACGAGCAGTACTTC.

The chain links TRBV27 to TRBJ2-5; 7 nucleotides agree with TRBD2. CDR3 length equals 14 residues. Germline values: CDR1 MNHEY, CDR2 SMNVEV (reference sequence). Losses at the gene ends were 5 bases for V and 0 bases for J; bases not matched to a gene: 3. The CDR3 region has the DNA TGTGCCAGCAGTCCAGGACTAGACCAAGAGACCCAGTACTTC. It yields the protein CASSPGLDQETQYF.